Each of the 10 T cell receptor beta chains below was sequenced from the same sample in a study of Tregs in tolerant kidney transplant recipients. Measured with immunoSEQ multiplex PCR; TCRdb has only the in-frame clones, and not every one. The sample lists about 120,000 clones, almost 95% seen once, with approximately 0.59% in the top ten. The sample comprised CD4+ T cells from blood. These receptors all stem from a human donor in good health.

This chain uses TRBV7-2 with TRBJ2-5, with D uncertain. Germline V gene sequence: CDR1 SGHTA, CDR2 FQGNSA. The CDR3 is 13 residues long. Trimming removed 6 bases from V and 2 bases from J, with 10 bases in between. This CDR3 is CASSPGHQETQYF. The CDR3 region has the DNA TGTGCCAGCAGTCCTGGCCATCAAGAGACCCAGTACTTC.

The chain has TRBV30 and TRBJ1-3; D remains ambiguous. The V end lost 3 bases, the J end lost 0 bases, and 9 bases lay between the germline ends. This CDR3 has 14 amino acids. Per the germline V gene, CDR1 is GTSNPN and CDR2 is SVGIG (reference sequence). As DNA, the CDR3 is TGTGCCTGGAGCGGGGTCCACTCTGGAAACACCATATATTTT. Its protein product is CAWSGVHSGNTIYF.

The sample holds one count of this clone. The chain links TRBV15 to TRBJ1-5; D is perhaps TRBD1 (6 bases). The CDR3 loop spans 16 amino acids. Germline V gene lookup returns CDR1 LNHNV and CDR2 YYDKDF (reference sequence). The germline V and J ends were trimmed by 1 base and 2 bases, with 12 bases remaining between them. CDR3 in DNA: TGTGCCACCAGCAGAGGAGCAGGGGCGGGCAATCAGCCCCAGCATTTT. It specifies CATSRGAGAGNQPQHF.

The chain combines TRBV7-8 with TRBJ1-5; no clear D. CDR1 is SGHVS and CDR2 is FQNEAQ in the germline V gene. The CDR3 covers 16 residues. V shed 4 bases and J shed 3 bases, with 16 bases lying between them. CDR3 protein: CASSSENPQLNQPQHF. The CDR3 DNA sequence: TGTGCCAGCAGCTCAGAGAACCCCCAGCTCAATCAGCCCCAGCATTTT. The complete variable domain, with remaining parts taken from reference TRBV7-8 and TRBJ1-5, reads GAGVSQSPRYKVAKRGQDVALRCDPISGHVSLFWYQQALGQGPEFLTYFQNEAQLDKSGLPSDRFFAERPEGSVSTLKIQRTQQEDSAVYLCASSSENPQLNQPQHFGDGTRLSIL.

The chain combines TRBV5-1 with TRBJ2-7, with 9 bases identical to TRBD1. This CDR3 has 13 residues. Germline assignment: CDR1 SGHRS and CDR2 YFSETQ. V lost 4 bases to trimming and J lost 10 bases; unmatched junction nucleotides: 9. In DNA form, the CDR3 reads TGCGCCAGCAGCACCGCCTTACAGGGGGCACAGTACTTC. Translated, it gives CASSTALQGAQYF.

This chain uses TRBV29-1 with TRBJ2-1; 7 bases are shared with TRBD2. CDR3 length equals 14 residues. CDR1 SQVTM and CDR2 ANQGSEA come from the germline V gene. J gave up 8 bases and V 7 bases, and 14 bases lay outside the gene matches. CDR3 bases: TGCAGCGCGGGGCTAGGACTAGTTTCGCATGAGCAGTTCTTC. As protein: CSAGLGLVSHEQFF.

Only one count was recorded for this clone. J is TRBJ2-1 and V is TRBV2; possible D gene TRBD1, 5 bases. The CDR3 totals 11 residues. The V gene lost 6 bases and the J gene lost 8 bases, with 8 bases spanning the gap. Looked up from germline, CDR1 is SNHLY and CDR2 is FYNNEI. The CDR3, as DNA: TGTGCCAGCAGATTGACAGATGAGCAGTTCTTC. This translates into CASRLTDEQFF.

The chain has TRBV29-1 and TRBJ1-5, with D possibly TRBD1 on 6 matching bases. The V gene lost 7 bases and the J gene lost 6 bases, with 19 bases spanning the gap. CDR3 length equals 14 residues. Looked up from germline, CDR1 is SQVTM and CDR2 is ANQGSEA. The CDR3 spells CSAAAERGGQPQHF. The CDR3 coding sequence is TGCAGCGCTGCGGCAGAAAGAGGGGGTCAGCCCCAGCATTTT.

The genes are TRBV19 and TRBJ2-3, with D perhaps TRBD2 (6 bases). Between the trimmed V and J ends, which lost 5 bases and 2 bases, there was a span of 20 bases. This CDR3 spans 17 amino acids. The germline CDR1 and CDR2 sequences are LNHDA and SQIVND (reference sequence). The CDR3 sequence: CASSSDRLALTTDTQYF. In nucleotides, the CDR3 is TGTGCCAGTAGTTCCGACCGTCTAGCGCTTACCACAGATACGCAGTATTTT.

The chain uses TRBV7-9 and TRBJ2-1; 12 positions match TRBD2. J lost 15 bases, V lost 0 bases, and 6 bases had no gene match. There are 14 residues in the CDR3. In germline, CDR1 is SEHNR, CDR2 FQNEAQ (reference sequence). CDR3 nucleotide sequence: TGTGCCAGCAGCTTAGCCCGACTAGCGGGAGTGGCGTTCTTC. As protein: CASSLARLAGVAFF.